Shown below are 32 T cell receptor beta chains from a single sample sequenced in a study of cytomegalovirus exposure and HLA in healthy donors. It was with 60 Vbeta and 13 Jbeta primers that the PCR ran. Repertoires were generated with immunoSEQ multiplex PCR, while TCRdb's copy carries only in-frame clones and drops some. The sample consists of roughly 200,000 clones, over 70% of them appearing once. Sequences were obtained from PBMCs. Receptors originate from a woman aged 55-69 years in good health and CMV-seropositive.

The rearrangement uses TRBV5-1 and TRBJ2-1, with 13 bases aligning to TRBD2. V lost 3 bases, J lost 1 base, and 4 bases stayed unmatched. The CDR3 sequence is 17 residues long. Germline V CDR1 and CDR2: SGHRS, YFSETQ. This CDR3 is CASSWGLAGSSYNEQFF. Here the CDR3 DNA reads TGCGCCAGCAGCTGGGGACTAGCGGGGTCTTCCTACAATGAGCAGTTCTTC. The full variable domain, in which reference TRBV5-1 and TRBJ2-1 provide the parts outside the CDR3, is KAGVTQTPRYLIKTRGQQVTLSCSPISGHRSVSWYQQTPGQGLQFLFEYFSETQRNKGNFPGRFSGRQFSNSRSEMNVSTLELGDSALYLCASSWGLAGSSYNEQFFGPGTRLTVL.

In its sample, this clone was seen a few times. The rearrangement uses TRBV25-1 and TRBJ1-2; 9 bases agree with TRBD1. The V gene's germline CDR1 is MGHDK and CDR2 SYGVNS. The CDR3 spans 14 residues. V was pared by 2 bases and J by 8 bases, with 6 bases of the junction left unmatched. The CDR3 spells CASSEVGQGRGYTF. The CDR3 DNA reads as TGTGCCAGCAGTGAAGTTGGACAGGGGAGGGGCTACACCTTC.

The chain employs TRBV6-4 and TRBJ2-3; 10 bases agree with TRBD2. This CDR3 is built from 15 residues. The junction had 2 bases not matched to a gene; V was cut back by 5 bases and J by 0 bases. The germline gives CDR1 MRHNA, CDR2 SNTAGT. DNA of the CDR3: TGTGCCAGCAGTTTTAGCGGGGGGAGCACAGATACGCAGTATTTT. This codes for CASSFSGGSTDTQYF.

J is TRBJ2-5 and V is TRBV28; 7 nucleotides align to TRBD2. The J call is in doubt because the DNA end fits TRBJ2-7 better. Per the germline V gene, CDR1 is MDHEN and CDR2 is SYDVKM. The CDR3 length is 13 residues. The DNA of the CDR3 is TGTGCCAGCAGCCCGGGACTACTCTACGAGCAGTACTTC. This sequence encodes CASSPGLLYEQYF.

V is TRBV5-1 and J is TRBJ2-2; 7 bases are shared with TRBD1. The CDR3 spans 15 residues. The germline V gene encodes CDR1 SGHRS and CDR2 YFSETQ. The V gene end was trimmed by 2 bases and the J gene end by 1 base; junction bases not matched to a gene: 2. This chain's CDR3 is CASSFGDRNTGELFF. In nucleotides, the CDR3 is TGCGCCAGCAGCTTTGGGGACAGGAACACCGGGGAGCTGTTTTTT.

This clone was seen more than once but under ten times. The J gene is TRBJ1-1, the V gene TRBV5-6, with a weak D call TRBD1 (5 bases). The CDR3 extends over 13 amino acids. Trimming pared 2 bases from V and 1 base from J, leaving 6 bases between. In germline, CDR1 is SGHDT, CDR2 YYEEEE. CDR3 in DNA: TGTGCCAGCAGCTTCGGGGGGAACACTGAAGCTTTCTTT. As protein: CASSFGGNTEAFF.

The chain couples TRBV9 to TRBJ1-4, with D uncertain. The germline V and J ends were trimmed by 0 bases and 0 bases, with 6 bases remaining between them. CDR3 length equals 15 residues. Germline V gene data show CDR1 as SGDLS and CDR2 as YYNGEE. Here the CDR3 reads CASSVGDATNEKLFF. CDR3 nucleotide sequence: TGTGCCAGCAGCGTAGGAGATGCAACTAATGAAAAACTGTTTTTT.

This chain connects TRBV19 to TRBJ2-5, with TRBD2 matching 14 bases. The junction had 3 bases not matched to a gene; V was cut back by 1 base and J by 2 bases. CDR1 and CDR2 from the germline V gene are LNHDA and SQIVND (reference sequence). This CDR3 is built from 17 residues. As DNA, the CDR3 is TGTGCCAGTAGTATAGGGGGACTAGCGGGGGTTCAAGAGACCCAGTACTTC. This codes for CASSIGGLAGVQETQYF. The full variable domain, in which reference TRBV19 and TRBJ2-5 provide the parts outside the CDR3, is DGGITQSPKYLFRKEGQNVTLSCEQNLNHDAMYWYRQDPGQGLRLIYYSQIVNDFQKGDIAEGYSVSREKKESFPLTVTSAQKNPTAFYLCASSIGGLAGVQETQYFGPGTRLLVL.

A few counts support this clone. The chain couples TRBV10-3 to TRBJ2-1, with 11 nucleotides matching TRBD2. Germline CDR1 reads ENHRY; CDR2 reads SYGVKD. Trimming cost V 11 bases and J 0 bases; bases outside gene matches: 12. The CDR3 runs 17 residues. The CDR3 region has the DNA TGTGCCTCCGGTGGGGGTAGCGGGGGGGGCTCCTACAATGAGCAGTTCTTC. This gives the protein CASGGGSGGGSYNEQFF.

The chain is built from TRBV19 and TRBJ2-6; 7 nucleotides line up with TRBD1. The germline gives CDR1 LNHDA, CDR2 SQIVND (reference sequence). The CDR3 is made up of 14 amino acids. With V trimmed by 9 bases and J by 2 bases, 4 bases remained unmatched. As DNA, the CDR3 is TGTGCCAGCCAGACAGGGACTGGGGCCAACGTCCTGACTTTC. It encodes CASQTGTGANVLTF.

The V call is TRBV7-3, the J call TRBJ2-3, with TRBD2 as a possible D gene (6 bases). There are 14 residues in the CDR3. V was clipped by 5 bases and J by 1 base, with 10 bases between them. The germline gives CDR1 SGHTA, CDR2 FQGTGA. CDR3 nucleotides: TGTGCCAGCAGCAGGGACTCCGGCACAGATACGCAGTATTTT. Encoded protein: CASSRDSGTDTQYF.

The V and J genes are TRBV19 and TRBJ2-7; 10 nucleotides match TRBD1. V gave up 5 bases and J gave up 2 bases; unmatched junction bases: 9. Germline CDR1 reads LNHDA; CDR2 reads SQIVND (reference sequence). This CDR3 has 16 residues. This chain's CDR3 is CASSHKGQGRPYEQYF. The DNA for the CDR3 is TGTGCCAGTAGTCACAAGGGACAGGGGCGACCCTACGAGCAGTACTTC.

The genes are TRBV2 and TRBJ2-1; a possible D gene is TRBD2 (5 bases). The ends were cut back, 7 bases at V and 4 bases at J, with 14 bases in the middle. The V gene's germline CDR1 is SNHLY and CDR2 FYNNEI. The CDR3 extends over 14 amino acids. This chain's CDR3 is CASIPGILYNEQFF. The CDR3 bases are TGTGCCAGCATCCCGGGGATCCTTTACAATGAGCAGTTCTTC.

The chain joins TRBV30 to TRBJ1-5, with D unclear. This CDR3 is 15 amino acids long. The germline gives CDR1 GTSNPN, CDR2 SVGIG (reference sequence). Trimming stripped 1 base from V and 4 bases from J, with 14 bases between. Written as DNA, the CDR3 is TGTGCCTGGAGTGGTACGGGGAGTAGTAATCAGCCCCAGCATTTT. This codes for CAWSGTGSSNQPQHF.

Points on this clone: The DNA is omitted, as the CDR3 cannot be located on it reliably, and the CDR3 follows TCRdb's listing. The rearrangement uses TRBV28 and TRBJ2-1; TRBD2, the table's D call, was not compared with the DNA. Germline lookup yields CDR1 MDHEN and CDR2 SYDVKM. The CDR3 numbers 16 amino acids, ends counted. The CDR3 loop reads CASSSSTSGRAGEQFF.

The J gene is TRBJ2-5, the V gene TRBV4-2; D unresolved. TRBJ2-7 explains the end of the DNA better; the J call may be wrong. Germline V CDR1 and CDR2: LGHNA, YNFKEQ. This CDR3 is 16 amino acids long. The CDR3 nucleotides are TGTGCCAGCAGCCAAGATCTCCAAGGCAGGTCCTACGAGCAGTACTTC. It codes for CASSQDLQGRSYEQYF.

CDR3 loop: CASSLYGGSQPQHF. For the CDR3, the DNA is TGTGCCAGCAGTCTCTATGGGGGCAGTCAGCCCCAGCATTTT. The J gene is TRBJ1-5, the V gene TRBV28; maybe TRBD1 (6 bases). CDR3 size: 14 residues. Germline values: CDR1 MDHEN, CDR2 SYDVKM. Trimming left V 5 bases short and J 6 bases short, with 14 bases between.

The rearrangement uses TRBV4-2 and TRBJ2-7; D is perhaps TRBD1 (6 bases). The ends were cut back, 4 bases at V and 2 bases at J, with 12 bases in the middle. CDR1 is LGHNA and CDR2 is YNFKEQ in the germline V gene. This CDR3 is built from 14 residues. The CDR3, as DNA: TGTGCCAGCAGCCCCGCACAGGGAGCCTACGAGCAGTACTTC. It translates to CASSPAQGAYEQYF.

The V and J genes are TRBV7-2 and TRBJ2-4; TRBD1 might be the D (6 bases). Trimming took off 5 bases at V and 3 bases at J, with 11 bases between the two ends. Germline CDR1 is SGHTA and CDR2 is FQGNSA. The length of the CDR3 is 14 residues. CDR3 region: CASSPDRYKNIQYF. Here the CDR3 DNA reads TGTGCCAGCAGCCCGGACAGATACAAAAACATTCAGTACTTC.

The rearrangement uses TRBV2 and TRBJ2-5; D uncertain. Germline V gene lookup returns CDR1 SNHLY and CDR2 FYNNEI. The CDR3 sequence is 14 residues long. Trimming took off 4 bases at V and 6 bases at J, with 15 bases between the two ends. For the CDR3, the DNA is TGTGCCAGCAGTGCTGACTCTGGAACACAGACCCAGTACTTC. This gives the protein CASSADSGTQTQYF.

The CDR3 protein is CASSTGQGAWGLTF. The CDR3 nucleotides read TGTGCCAGTAGTACTGGACAGGGAGCGTGGGGCCTGACTTTC. This chain connects TRBV19 to TRBJ2-6; the match to TRBD1 covers 8 bases. The CDR3 has 14 residues. Germline V CDR1 and CDR2: LNHDA, SQIVND (reference sequence). The ends lost 4 bases at V and 15 bases at J; junction bases unmatched: 11.

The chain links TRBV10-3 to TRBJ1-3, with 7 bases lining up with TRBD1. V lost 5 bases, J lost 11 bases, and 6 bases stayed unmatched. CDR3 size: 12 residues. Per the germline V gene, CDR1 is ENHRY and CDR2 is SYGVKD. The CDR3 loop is CAISITGEAIYF. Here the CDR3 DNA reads TGTGCCATCAGTATCACAGGGGAAGCCATATATTTT.

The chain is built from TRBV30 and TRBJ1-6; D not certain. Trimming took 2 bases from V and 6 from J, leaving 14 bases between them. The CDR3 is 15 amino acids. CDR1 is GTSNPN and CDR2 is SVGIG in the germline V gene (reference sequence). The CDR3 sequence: CAWSSGDGGNSPLHF. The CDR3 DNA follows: TGTGCCTGGAGTTCCGGGGATGGTGGTAATTCACCCCTCCACTTT.

The CDR3, as DNA: TGTGCCTGGAGTAGGTTCGGGGTTCTAGCCAAAAACATTCAGTACTTC. Translated, it gives CAWSRFGVLAKNIQYF. The rearrangement joins TRBV30 to TRBJ2-4; a weak D match, TRBD2 (5 bases). This CDR3 has 16 residues. V gave up 2 bases and J gave up 0 bases, with 14 bases separating them. Germline V CDR1 and CDR2: GTSNPN, SVGIG (reference sequence).

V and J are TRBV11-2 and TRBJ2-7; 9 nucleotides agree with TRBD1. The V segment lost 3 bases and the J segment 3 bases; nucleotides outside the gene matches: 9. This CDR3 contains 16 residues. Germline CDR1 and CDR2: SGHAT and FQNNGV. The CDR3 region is CASSFRRDRVDYEQYF. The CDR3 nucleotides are TGTGCCAGCAGCTTCCGACGGGACAGGGTAGACTACGAGCAGTACTTC.

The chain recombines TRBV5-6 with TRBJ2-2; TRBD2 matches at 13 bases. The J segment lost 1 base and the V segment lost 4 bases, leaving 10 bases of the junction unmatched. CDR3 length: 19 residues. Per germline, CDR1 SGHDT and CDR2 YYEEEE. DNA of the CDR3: TGTGCCAGCAGCGGAAGACTAGCGGGAGGAAGGGGGAACACCGGGGAGCTGTTTTTT. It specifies CASSGRLAGGRGNTGELFF.

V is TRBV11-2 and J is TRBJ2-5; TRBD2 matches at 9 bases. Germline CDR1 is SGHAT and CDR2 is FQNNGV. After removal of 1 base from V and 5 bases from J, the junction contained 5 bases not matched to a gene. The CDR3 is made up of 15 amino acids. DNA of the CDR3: TGTGCCAGCAGCTTAGGGCGGGGGGGCAGGGAGACCCAGTACTTC. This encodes CASSLGRGGRETQYF. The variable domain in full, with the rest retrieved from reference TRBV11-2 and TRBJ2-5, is EAGVAQSPRYKIIEKRQSVAFWCNPISGHATLYWYQQILGQGPKLLIQFQNNGVVDDSQLPKDRFSAERLKGVDSTLKIQPAKLEDSAVYLCASSLGRGGRETQYFGPGTRLLVL.

CDR3 amino acids: CASSQGLAAGELFF. The CDR3, as DNA: TGTGCCAGCAGCCAGGGACTAGCGGCCGGGGAGCTGTTTTTT. V and J are TRBV7-3 and TRBJ2-2; 11 nucleotides match TRBD2. Germline CDR1 is SGHTA and CDR2 is FQGTGA. V lost 5 bases to trimming and J lost 6 bases; unmatched junction nucleotides: 2. This CDR3 region has 14 residues.

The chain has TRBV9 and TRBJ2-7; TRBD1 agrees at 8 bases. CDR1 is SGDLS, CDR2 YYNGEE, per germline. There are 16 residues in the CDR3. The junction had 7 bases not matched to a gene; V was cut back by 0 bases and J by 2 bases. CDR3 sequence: CASSVGQGQGAYEQYF. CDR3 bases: TGTGCCAGCAGCGTAGGTCAAGGACAGGGTGCCTACGAGCAGTACTTC.

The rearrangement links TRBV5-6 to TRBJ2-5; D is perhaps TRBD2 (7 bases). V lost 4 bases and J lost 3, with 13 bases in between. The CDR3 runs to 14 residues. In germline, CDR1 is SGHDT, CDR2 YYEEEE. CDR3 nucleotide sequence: TGTGCCAGCAGCAGGGGGGGGCAAGAAGAGACCCAGTACTTC. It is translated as CASSRGGQEETQYF. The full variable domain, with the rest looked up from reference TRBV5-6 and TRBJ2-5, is DAGVTQSPTHLIKTRGQQVTLRCSPKSGHDTVSWYQQALGQGPQFIFQYYEEEERQRGNFPDRFSGHQFPNYSSELNVNALLLGDSALYLCASSRGGQEETQYFGPGTRLLVL.

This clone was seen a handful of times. The CDR3 is CASSLGGADGNQPQHF. Here the CDR3 DNA reads TGTGCCAGCAGCCTAGGGGGCGCAGATGGCAATCAGCCCCAGCATTTT. V usage is TRBV28 and J usage is TRBJ1-5, with 7 bases aligning to TRBD1. Germline V gene lookup returns CDR1 MDHEN and CDR2 SYDVKM. The V segment lost 6 bases and the J segment 2 bases; nucleotides outside the gene matches: 10. The CDR3 has 16 residues.

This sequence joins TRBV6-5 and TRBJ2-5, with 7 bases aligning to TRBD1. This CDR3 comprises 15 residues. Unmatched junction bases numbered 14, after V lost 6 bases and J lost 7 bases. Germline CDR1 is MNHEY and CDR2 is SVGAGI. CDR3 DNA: TGTGCCAGCAGGCTACAGGGGTATTTCGGGGTGACCCAGTACTTC. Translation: CASRLQGYFGVTQYF.